This is a list of T cell receptor beta chains from one sample in a study of control samples from healthy donors and cancer patients. Sequencing used immunoSEQ multiplex PCR; TCRdb keeps in-frame clones, though not all of them. This sample has approximately 97,000 clones; approximately 90% occur once, and the top ten carry 2% to 2.5%. Source material: blood. The receptors derive from a woman younger than 35 in good health. CDR3s leave out the opening cysteine and the closing phenylalanine or tryptophan. A D gene is named only where the DNA matches it firmly.

TRBV6-6,.,ASRRDGSGNTIY
TRBV19,.,ASSPTVAGGYT
TRBV25-1,.,ASSASAEAF
TRBV27,TRBD1,ASSSFGQGSFGYT
TRBV4-2,.,ASSQGTTSLYEQY
TRBV7-8,TRBD1,ASSSLGQGSSDTQY
TRBV10-3,TRBD2,AISESVAGGYEQY
TRBV6-5,.,ASRMDGNQPQH
TRBV7-6,.,ASSLVKGEVNTEAF
TRBV5-6,.,ASSLAGNTEAF
TRBV5-4,.,ASSKTRGLPEAF
TRBV11-2,.,ASSQIRLMNTEAF
TRBV3-1/TRBV3-2,.,ASSSRGLYNEQF
TRBV6-5,.,ASSYRRDSEQF
TRBV6-1,TRBD1,ASSEPGGAINGPQH
TRBV6-2/TRBV6-3,.,ASSYMGDGYT
TRBV6-2/TRBV6-3,TRBD1,ASSRTGGFGEQY
TRBV18,TRBD1,ASSLDHARGLWAGELF
TRBV11-2,TRBD1,ASSLGTAPNSPLH
TRBV28,.,ASSPHPGDPYNEQF
TRBV5-5,.,ASSRDQDTEAF
TRBV3-1/TRBV3-2,.,ASSQEQPLYEQY
TRBV10-2,.,ASSESGRAHYGYT
TRBV27,.,ASRLNRVMGEKLF
TRBV19,.,ASEAGRMNTEAF
TRBV4-2,.,ASSQDPGTGANVLT
TRBV10-1,.,ASSANGQETQY
TRBV7-3,TRBD1,ASSYGQGATEAF
TRBV27,TRBD1,ASSQTGGGGEKLF
TRBV6-5,.,ASSSDLDTQY
TRBV4-1,.,ASSQVAGNMNTEAF
TRBV5-6,TRBD1,ASSTADRGRHYGYT
TRBV19,.,ASSSGYAF
TRBV30,.,AWNPDQGTEAF
TRBV9,TRBD2,ASSVPSGRASTDTQY
TRBV19,TRBD1,ASLGTGGRNEKLF
TRBV30,TRBD1,AWRLTGGIGEKLF
TRBV4-3,TRBD2,ASSQGTSGRSSYNEQF
TRBV30,.,AWGRDQTYGYT
TRBV10-2,.,ASRGLTTTPYNSPLH
TRBV5-1,TRBD2,ASSLGLAGSYQETQY
TRBV4-3,TRBD2,ASSQALADPNEQF